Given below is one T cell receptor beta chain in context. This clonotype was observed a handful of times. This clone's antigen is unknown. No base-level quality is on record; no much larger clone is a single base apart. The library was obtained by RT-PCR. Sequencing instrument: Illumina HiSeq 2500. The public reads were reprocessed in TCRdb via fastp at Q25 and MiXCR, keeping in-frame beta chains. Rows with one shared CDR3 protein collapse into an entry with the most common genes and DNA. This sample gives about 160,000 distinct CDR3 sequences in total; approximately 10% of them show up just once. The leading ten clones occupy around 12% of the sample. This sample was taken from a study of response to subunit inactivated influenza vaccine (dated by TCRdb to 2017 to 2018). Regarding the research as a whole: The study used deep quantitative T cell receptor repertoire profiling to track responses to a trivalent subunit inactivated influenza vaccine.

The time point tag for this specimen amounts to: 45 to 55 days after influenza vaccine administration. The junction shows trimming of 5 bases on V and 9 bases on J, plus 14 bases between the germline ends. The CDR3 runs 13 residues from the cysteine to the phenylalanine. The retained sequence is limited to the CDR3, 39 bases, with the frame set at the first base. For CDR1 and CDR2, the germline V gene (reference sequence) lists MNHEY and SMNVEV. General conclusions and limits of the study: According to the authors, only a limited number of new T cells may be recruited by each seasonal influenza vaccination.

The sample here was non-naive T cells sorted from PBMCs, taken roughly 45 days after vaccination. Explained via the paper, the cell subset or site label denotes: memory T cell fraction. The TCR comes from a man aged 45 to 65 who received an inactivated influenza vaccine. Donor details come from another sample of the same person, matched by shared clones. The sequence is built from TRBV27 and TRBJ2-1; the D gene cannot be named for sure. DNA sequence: TGTGCCAGCAGTACAATAGCTGGAACTGAGCAGTTCTTC. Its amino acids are CASSTIAGTEQFF.